This T cell receptor (beta chain) comes out of a study of radiotherapy plus CTLA-4 blockade in lung cancer (dated by TCRdb to the late 2010s). In terms of the full investigation: Among the enrolled patients, about 19% had an objective response, and about 30% reached disease control. What the research found in general, with its limitations: TCR clones derived from tumors expanded in peripheral blood after treatment with radiotherapy and ipilimumab. The strongest predictors of response, as reported, were early dynamic changes in blood T cell clones along with a rise in serum interferon-beta after radiation.

Focal radiation therapy combined with CTLA-4 blockade (ipilimumab) was tested in patients with chemo-refractory metastatic non-small-cell lung cancer. This clone was counted between two and nine times. This clone's antigen is unknown. Per-nucleotide qualities are absent, and no much larger clonotype sits a single base away. Other nucleotide sequences from this sample produce the same CDR3. Preparation of the library involved the immunoSEQ multiplex PCR assay. This is the immuneACCESS table as TCRdb keeps it, with only in-frame sequences that have V and J called. A part of the clones is gone; compared with another copy, unresolved V genes explain less than half, and the rest is unexplained. Recorded for this sample are approximately 90,000 clones; roughly four fifths of them occurred a single time. 0.65% to 0.9% of the sample rests with the top ten. The sequence came from a human donor with non-small cell lung cancer who had stable disease on radiotherapy plus ipilimumab. The sample here was peripheral blood, taken from a patient treated with radiotherapy plus ipilimumab.

The nucleotide sequence is TGCGCCAGCAGCCCCCGTGTCGGGACAGGGAGTTACGAGCAGTACTTC. Its coded protein is CASSPRVGTGSYEQYF. The chain is encoded by TRBV4-1 joined to TRBJ2-7; TRBD1 aligns with 9 central bases. V is pruned by 4 bases and J by 4 bases, leaving 11 bases of the junction without a gene match. Spanning cysteine to phenylalanine, the CDR3 consists of 16 amino acids. CDR3 DNA only is kept here, 48 bases in frame from base 1. CDR1 MGHRA and CDR2 YSYEKL were looked up in the germline V gene.